This T cell receptor beta chain was sequenced in a study of cytomegalovirus exposure and HLA in healthy donors. The PCR was carried out with 60 Vbeta primers and 13 Jbeta primers. Assay used: immunoSEQ multiplex PCR; TCRdb lists only in-frame clones, some missing. The data contain roughly 100,000 clones, roughly 13% of them singletons. The specimen was PBMCs. The TCR sequence derives from a man aged 35-49 years in good health and CMV-seropositive.

As DNA, the CDR3 is TGTGCCAGCAGCAACGCAGGGGCCGAAAGCTATGGCTACACCTTC. Residues: CASSNAGAESYGYTF. The rearrangement joins TRBV6-5 to TRBJ1-2; possibly TRBD1 for D (6 bases). Germline V gene data show CDR1 as MNHEY and CDR2 as SVGAGI. The V gene lost 6 bases and the J gene lost 4 bases, with 18 bases spanning the gap. CDR3 length: 15 residues.